This T cell receptor (beta chain) was recorded in a study of blood T cell repertoires in COVID-19. Across the study: T cells, B-cell-depleted T cells, or PBMCs supplied cDNA or gDNA.

Study processing details: Amplification with reference gene primers provided the estimates of nucleated cell counts. Method: immunoSEQ multiplex PCR; TCRdb's copy keeps in-frame clones and lacks some. V, J and clone size are those of that table, while D and trimming were read from the DNA. The data show 150,000 to 200,000 clones, with around 83% seen just once and around 6.5% held by the top ten. CDR1 PRHDT and CDR2 FYEKMQ come from the germline V gene (reference sequence). The CDR3 covers 13 residues. Trimming stripped 0 bases from V and 4 bases from J, with 6 bases between. This chain connects TRBV13 to TRBJ1-1; D uncertain. This TCR came from a woman aged 40 to 49 with acute or convalescent COVID-19. The sequenced sample was peripheral blood. CDR3 coding DNA: TGTGCCAGCAGCTTAGGCCGCGCCACTGAAGCTTTCTTT. This gives the protein CASSLGRATEAFF.